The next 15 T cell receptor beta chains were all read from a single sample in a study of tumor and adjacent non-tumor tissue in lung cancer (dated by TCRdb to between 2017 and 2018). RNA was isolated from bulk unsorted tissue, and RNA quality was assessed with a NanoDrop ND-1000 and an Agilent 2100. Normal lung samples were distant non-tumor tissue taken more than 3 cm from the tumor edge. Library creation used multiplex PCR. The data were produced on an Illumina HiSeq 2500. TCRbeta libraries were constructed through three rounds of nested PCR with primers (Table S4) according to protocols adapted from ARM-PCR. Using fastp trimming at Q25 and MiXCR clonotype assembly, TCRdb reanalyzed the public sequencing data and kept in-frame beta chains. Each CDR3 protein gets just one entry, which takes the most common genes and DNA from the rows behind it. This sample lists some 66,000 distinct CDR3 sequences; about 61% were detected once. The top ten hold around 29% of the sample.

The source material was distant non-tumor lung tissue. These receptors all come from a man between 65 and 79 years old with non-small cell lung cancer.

Here the CDR3 reads CASSHNGAVSYGYTF. The CDR3 DNA sequence: TGTGCCAGCAGCCACAATGGGGCAGTTAGCTATGGCTACACCTTC. The rearrangement links TRBV6-5 to TRBJ1-2; tentative D call: TRBD1 (5 bases). The CDR3 has 15 residues. Germline V gives CDR1 MNHEY, CDR2 SVGAGI. The V end lost 6 bases, the J end lost 4 bases, and 18 bases lay between the germline ends.

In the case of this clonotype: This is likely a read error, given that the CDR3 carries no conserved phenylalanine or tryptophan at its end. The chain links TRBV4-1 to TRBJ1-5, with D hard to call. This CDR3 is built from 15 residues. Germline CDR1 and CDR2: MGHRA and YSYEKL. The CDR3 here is CSSSQGSGDNQPQHP. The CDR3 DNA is TGCTCCAGCAGCCAAGGATCTGGTGACAATCAGCCCCAGCATCCT.

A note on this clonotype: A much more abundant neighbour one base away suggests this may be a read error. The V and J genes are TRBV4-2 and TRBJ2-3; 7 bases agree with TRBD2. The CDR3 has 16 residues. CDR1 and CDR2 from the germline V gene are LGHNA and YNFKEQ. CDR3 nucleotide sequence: TGTGCCAGCAGCCAAGAGACTAGCCCTCGCACAGATATGCAGTATTTT. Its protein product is CASSQETSPRTDMQYF.

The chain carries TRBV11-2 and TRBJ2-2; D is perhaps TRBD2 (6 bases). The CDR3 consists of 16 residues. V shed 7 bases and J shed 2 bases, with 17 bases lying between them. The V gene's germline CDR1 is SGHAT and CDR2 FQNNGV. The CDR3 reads CASNSGGATNTGELFF. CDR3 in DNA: TGTGCCAGCAACTCTGGAGGGGCGACAAACACCGGGGAGCTGTTTTTT.

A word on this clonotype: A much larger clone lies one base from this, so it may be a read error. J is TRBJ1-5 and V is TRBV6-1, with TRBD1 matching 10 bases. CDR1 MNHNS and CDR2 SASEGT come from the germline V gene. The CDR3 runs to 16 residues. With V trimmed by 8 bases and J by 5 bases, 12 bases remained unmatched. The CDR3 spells CASFRPGQGSYQPQHF. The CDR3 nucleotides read TGTGCCAGCTTTCGCCCGGGACAGGGGTCGTATCAGCCCCAGCATTTT.

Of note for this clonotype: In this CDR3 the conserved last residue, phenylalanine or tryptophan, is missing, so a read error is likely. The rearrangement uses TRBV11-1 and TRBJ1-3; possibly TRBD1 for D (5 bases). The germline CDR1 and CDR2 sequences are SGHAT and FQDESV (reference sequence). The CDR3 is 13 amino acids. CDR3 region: CANSSGNGDTIYY. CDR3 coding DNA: TGTGCCAACAGCTCAGGGAATGGAGACACCATATATTAT.

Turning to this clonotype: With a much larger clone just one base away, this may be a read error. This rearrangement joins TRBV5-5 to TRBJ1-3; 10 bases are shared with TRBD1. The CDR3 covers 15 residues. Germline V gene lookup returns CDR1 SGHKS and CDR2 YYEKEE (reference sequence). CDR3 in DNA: TGTGCCAGCAGCTCGGGACAGGGGTACGGAAACATCATATATTTT. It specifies CASSSGQGYGNIIYF. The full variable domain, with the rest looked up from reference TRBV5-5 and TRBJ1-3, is DAGVTQSPTHLIKTRGQQVTLRCSPISGHKSVSWYQQVLGQGPQFIFQYYEKEERGRGNFPDRFSARQFPNYSSELNVNALLLGDSALYLCASSSGQGYGNIIYFGEGSWLTVV.

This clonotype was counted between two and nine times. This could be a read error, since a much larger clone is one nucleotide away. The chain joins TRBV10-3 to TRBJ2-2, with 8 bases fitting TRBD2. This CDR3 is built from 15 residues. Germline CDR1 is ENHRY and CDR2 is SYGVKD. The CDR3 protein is CAISETGGPPGKLFF. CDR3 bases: TGTGCCATCAGTGAAACGGGGGGGCCCCCCGGGAAGCTGTTTTTT.

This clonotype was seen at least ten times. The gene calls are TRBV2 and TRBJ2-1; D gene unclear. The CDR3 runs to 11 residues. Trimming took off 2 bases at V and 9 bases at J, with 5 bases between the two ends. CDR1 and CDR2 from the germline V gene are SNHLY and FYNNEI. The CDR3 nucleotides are TGTGCCAGCAGTGAAACCCTTGAGCAGTTCTTC. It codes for CASSETLEQFF.

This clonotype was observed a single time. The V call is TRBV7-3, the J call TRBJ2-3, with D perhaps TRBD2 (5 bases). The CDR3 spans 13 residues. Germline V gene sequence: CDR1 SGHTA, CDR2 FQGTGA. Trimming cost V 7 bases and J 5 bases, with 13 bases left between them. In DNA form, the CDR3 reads TGTGCCAGCACCCCGACTATCTTAGATACGCAGTATTTT. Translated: CASTPTILDTQYF.

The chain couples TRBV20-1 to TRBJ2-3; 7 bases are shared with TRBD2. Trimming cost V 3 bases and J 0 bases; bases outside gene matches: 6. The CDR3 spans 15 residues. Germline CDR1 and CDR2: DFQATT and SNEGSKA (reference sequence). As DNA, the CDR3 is TGCAGTGCTAGTGGGACTACGAGTAGCACAGATACGCAGTATTTT. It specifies CSASGTTSSTDTQYF.

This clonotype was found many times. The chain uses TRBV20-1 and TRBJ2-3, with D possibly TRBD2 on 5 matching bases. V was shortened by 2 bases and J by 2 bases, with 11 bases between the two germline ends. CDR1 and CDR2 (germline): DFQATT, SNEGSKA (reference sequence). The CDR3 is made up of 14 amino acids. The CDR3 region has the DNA TGCAGTGCTAGAACCCCGGACTTCACAGATACGCAGTATTTT. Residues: CSARTPDFTDTQYF.

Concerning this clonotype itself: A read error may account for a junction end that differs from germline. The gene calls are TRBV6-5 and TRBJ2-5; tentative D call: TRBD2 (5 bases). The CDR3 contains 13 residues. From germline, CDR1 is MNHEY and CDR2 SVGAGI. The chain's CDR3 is CANSSLRGETQYF. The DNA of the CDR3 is TGTGCCAACAGTTCACTAAGAGGGGAGACCCAGTACTTC.

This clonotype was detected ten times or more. The CDR3 DNA reads TGCGCCAGCAGCCAAGATCCGGCCCGACTAGGGAATGAGCAGTTCTTC. This sequence encodes CASSQDPARLGNEQFF. The chain is built from TRBV4-1 and TRBJ2-1; a possible D gene is TRBD2 (6 bases). CDR1 and CDR2 (germline): MGHRA, YSYEKL. The V end was cut by 0 bases, the J end by 7 bases, with 16 bases between. The CDR3 has 16 residues.

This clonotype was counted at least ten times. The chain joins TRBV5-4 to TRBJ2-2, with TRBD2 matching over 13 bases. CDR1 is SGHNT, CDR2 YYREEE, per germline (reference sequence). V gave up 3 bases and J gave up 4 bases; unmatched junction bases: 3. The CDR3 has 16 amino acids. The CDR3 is CASSSGLAGATGELFF. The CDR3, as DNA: TGTGCCAGCAGCTCAGGACTAGCGGGGGCCACCGGGGAGCTGTTTTTT.